Sequencing of this TCR beta chain was carried out in a study of T-cell reconstitution after alpha-beta-depleted transplantation in children. The study's findings and limits: After transplant, at about two months, alpha-beta T cells were reportedly derived from several hundred expanded graft clones. Some patients owed their high day-60 TCRbeta diversity to surviving recipient T cells and thymic progenitors. By one year post-transplant, T-cell counts and diversity largely arose from T cells that were newly produced.

The table lists this clonotype with many counts. The antigen is unknown. Unique molecular identifiers were used to barcode this TCRbeta library. TCRdb processed the PCR reads anew with MiXCR; each CDR3 protein has one entry. The repertoire holds about 290,000 distinct CDR3 sequences, with roughly 7.8% as singletons. Germline lookup yields CDR1 SGHTA and CDR2 FQGNSA. V dropped 5 bases and J dropped 0; count of bases not matched to a gene: 7. This CDR3 region has 16 residues. Sample: peripheral blood, taken 360 days after TCRalphabeta/CD19-depleted stem cell transplant. The receptor was isolated from a female patient aged 2-15 years who had a stem cell transplant for Fanconi anemia, so the T cells may come from the graft donor. The rearrangement joins TRBV7-2 to TRBJ2-3; 8 nucleotides match TRBD1. CDR3 DNA: TGTGCCAGCAGCAAAAGGACAGGGCTTAGCACAGATACGCAGTATTTT. This translates into CASSKRTGLSTDTQYF.